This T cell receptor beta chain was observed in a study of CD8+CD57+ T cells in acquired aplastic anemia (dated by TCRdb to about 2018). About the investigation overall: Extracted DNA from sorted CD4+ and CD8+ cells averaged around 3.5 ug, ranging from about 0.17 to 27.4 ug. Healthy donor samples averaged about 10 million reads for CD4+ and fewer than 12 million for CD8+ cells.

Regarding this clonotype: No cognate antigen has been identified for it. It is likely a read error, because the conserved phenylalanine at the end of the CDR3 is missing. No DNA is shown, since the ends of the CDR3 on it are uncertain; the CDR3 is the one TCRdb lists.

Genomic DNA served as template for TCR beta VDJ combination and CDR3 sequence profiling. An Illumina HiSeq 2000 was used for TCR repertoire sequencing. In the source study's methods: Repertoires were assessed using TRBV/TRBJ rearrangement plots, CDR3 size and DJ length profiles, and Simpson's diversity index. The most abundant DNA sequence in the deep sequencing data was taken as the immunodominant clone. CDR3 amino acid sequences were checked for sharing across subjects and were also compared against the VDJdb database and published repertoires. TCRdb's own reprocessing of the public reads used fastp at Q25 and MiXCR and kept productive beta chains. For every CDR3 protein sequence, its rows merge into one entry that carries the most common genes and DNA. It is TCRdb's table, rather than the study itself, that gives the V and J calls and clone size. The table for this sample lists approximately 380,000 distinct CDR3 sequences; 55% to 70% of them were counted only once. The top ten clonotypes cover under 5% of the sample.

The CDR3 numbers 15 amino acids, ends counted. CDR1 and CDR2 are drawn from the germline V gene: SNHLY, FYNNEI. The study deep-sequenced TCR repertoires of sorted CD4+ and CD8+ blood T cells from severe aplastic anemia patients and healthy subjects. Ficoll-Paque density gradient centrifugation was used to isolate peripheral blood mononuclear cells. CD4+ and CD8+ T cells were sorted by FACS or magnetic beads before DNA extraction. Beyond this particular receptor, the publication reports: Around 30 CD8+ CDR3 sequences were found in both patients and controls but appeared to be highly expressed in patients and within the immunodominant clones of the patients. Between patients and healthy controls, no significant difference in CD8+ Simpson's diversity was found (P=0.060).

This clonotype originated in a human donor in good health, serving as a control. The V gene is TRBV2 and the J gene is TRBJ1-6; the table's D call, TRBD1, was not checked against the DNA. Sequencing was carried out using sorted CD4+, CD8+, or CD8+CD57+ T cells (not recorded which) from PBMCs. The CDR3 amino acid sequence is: CASRSTGSNEKLLFG.